Below are 15 T cell receptor beta chains sequenced from a single sample in a study of early stage breast cancer tumors. Sequencing used immunoSEQ multiplex PCR; TCRdb keeps in-frame clones, though not all of them. The table lists 60,000 to 80,000 clones, approximately 80% of them singletons. Sequencing was done on a sample of blood. These receptor sequences come from a person in their sixties with breast cancer.

This chain connects TRBV20-1 to TRBJ1-1; no firm D call. This CDR3 contains 11 residues. Germline CDR1 and CDR2: DFQATT and SNEGSKA (reference sequence). Trimming left V 1 base short and J 7 bases short, with 7 bases between. CDR3 sequence reads: CSARAAVEAFF. CDR3 nucleotide sequence: TGCAGTGCTAGAGCCGCAGTTGAAGCTTTCTTT.

The V gene is TRBV27, the J gene TRBJ2-7, with 8 bases identical to TRBD2. From germline, CDR1 is MNHEY and CDR2 SMNVEV (reference sequence). Trimming at V came to 7 bases and at J to 5 bases, leaving 10 bases not matched to a gene. The CDR3 length is 14 residues. Written as DNA, the CDR3 is TGTGCCAGCACTCGAGCGGGAGTCAAAAACGAGCAGTACTTC. This sequence encodes CASTRAGVKNEQYF.

The rearrangement joins TRBV4-1 to TRBJ2-1; D possibly matches TRBD1 or TRBD2 (6 bases each). Per germline, CDR1 MGHRA and CDR2 YSYEKL. The CDR3 covers 18 residues. V was trimmed by 11 bases and J by 2 bases, leaving 28 bases between them. CDR3 sequence: CAGRRRGRRRGTYNEQFF. CDR3 DNA sequence: TGCGCCGGGCGTCGCCGGGGGCGGCGGAGGGGAACCTACAATGAGCAGTTCTTC.

The CDR3 coding sequence is TGTGCCAGCAGTAGGACAGGGGGCAGAGATACGCAGTATTTT. This translates into CASSRTGGRDTQYF. The genes are TRBV2 and TRBJ2-3, with 11 bases lining up with TRBD1. This CDR3 has 14 residues. Germline CDR1 is SNHLY and CDR2 is FYNNEI. Trimming removed 5 bases from V and 5 bases from J; junction bases left unmatched: 3. Based on the CDR3 plus reference TRBV2 and TRBJ2-3, the full variable domain is EPEVTQTPSHQVTQMGQEVILRCVPISNHLYFYWYRQILGQKVEFLVSFYNNEISEKSEIFDDQFSVERPDGSNFTLKIRSTKLEDSAMYFCASSRTGGRDTQYFGPGTRLTVL.

This chain links TRBV7-9 with TRBJ1-3; D gene unclear. This CDR3 contains 13 residues. V lost 8 bases, J lost 3 bases, and 11 bases lay in between. CDR1 SEHNR and CDR2 FQNEAQ come from the germline V gene (reference sequence). The chain's CDR3 is CASRRGGGNTIYF. CDR3 DNA: TGTGCCAGCCGTCGGGGAGGTGGAAACACCATATATTTT.

V usage is TRBV19 and J usage is TRBJ1-4, with D uncertain. The V gene's germline CDR1 is LNHDA and CDR2 SQIVND (reference sequence). The CDR3 runs to 14 residues. Trimming took off 7 bases at V and 5 bases at J, with 14 bases between the two ends. The CDR3 region has the DNA TGTGCCAGTAATCCAGCGAGAGGGAATGAAAAACTGTTTTTT. It is translated as CASNPARGNEKLFF.

The J gene is TRBJ2-7, the V gene TRBV2, with TRBD2 as a possible D gene (6 bases). Trimming removed 7 bases at V and 6 bases at J, with 19 bases between. This CDR3 region has 14 residues. Germline values: CDR1 SNHLY, CDR2 FYNNEI. The CDR3 region has the DNA TGTGCCAGCAAGGGTCCAGGAGGGCAGTCCGAGCAGTACTTC. Translated, it gives CASKGPGGQSEQYF.

This chain joins TRBV28 and TRBJ1-2, with 8 bases fitting TRBD1. This CDR3 is built from 15 residues. V shed 1 base, J shed 4 bases, and the junction held 5 bases outside the gene matches. Germline assignment: CDR1 MDHEN and CDR2 SYDVKM. In DNA form, the CDR3 reads TGTGCCAGCAGTTTATCCGGGACAGGCGGCTATGGCTACACCTTC. This translates into CASSLSGTGGYGYTF.

This clone occurred once. The chain joins TRBV19 to TRBJ2-7; D gene unclear. This CDR3 spans 15 amino acids. Germline CDR1 reads LNHDA; CDR2 reads SQIVND (reference sequence). The V end lost 0 bases, the J end lost 2 bases, and 11 bases lay between the germline ends. CDR3 loop: CASSIDAAGPYEQYF. The CDR3 DNA is TGTGCCAGTAGTATAGATGCGGCAGGACCCTACGAGCAGTACTTC.

This clone has just a few counts. The chain links TRBV6-4 to TRBJ1-1; D may be TRBD1 (6 bases). CDR1 MRHNA and CDR2 SNTAGT come from the germline V gene. CDR3 length: 13 amino acids. Trimming stripped 4 bases from V and 8 bases from J, with 14 bases between. In DNA, the CDR3 is TGTGCCAGCAGTGTCCTGGAGGGACAAGAAGCTTTCTTT. The encoded protein is CASSVLEGQEAFF.

The rearrangement uses TRBV7-2 and TRBJ2-7; D ambiguous. Germline CDR1 and CDR2: SGHTA and FQGNSA. The CDR3 loop spans 14 amino acids. Trimming removed 5 bases from V and 0 bases from J, with 11 bases in between. CDR3: CASSQRAYSYEQYF. The CDR3 DNA reads TGTGCCAGCAGCCAACGGGCGTACTCCTACGAGCAGTACTTC. Variable domain in full (rest from reference TRBV7-2 and TRBJ2-7): GAGVSQSPSNKVTEKGKDVELRCDPISGHTALYWYRQSLGQGLEFLIYFQGNSAPDKSGLPSDRFSAERTGGSVSTLTIQRTQQEDSAVYLCASSQRAYSYEQYFGPGTRLTVT.

The V gene is TRBV11-2, the J gene TRBJ2-1; 9 nucleotides agree with TRBD1. From germline, CDR1 is SGHAT and CDR2 FQNNGV. This CDR3 has 17 residues. J gave up 3 bases and V 0 bases, and 6 bases lay outside the gene matches. This CDR3 reads CASSLDNTGGFYNEQFF. For the CDR3, the DNA is TGTGCCAGCAGCTTAGATAACACAGGGGGCTTCTACAATGAGCAGTTCTTC.

The table lists this clone with a few counts. The chain has TRBV19 and TRBJ2-7, with a tentative D call TRBD1 (6 bases). The CDR3 sequence is 14 residues long. Germline V lookup: CDR1 LNHDA, CDR2 SQIVND (reference sequence). Trimming cost V 3 bases and J 6 bases, with 15 bases left between them. The CDR3 here is CASSMYRGTGEQYF. Written as DNA, the CDR3 is TGTGCCAGTAGTATGTATAGGGGGACGGGCGAGCAGTACTTC.

This clone has a single count. The V gene is TRBV5-4, the J gene TRBJ2-5; TRBD1 aligns across 7 bases. CDR3 length: 15 residues. J was trimmed by 5 bases and V by 4 bases; bases with no gene match: 11. The germline V gene encodes CDR1 SGHNT and CDR2 YYREEE (reference sequence). The CDR3 sequence is CASSGKTGFMETQYF. CDR3 nucleotide sequence: TGTGCCAGCAGCGGGAAGACAGGGTTTATGGAGACCCAGTACTTC.

The table lists this clone with a few counts. V is TRBV5-1 and J is TRBJ2-1, with TRBD2 matching over 11 bases. V was pared by 3 bases and J by 2 bases, with 4 bases of the junction left unmatched. CDR1 is SGHRS and CDR2 is YFSETQ in the germline V gene. The CDR3 is 16 amino acids. The CDR3 DNA sequence: TGCGCCAGCAGCTCTCTTAGCGGGGGGGCCTACAATGAGCAGTTCTTC. Translation gives CASSSLSGGAYNEQFF.